The text below deals with one T cell receptor (beta chain). Residents of about two dozen US areas, aged about 18 to 89 years, made up the participants. In the original workflow: Amplification from reference gene primers served as the basis for estimated nucleated cell counts. Generated by immunoSEQ multiplex PCR, the TCRdb table keeps only in-frame clones and is missing some. V, J and clone size were drawn from that table, and D and trimming were deduced from the DNA. Of about 220,000 clones in the sample, approximately 84% are singletons; the top ten hold 15%. This entry belongs to a study of blood T cell repertoires in COVID-19. About the study: Acute and convalescent COVID-19 samples came from the United States, Italy and Spain. The analysed material was cDNA or gDNA that came from T cells, B-cell-depleted T cells, or PBMCs.

The CDR3 has 14 residues. V was trimmed by 1 base and J by 4 bases, leaving 10 bases between them. Per the germline V gene, CDR1 is SGHVS and CDR2 is FQNEAQ. Sample: PBMCs or T cells enriched from blood (not recorded which). This sequence originates from a man between 40 and 49 years old who had recovered from COVID-19. The gene calls are TRBV7-8 and TRBJ1-1, with unresolved D. DNA for the CDR3: TGTGCCAGCAGCTTAGGGGCGGGAAGCACTGAAGCTTTCTTT. This codes for CASSLGAGSTEAFF.